The 16 T cell receptor beta chains listed next were all sequenced from one sample in a study of shared clonotypes between healthy human individuals. Sequencing used immunoSEQ multiplex PCR; TCRdb keeps in-frame clones, though not all of them. This sample has 1 million to 1.3 million clones, with approximately 80% found just once. The sample comprised memory CD4+ T cells from PBMCs. Specified subset: CD45RA-negative fraction. Receptor source: a man between 18 and 29 years old in good health. Some clones in this sample may be carry-over from other donors' samples.

The rearrangement uses TRBV29-1 and TRBJ2-5; tentatively, D is TRBD1 (5 bases). Between the trimmed V and J ends, which lost 2 bases and 6 bases, there was a span of 10 bases. Germline CDR1 SQVTM, CDR2 ANQGSEA. The CDR3 length is 12 residues. The CDR3 protein is CSVEQGVKTQYF. CDR3 DNA sequence: TGCAGCGTTGAACAGGGTGTTAAGACCCAGTACTTC.

The V call is TRBV28, the J call TRBJ1-4; 9 positions match TRBD1. This CDR3 has 15 residues. Germline V CDR1 and CDR2: MDHEN, SYDVKM. V shed 6 bases, J shed 8 bases, and the junction held 10 bases outside the gene matches. The CDR3: CASRNWGQGEEKLFF. The CDR3 bases are TGTGCCAGCAGAAACTGGGGACAGGGCGAGGAAAAACTGTTTTTT.

This chain connects TRBV7-9 to TRBJ1-2, with D possibly matching TRBD1 (6 bases). Trimming shortened V by 2 bases and J by 3 bases, and 10 bases separated the two germline ends. The CDR3 has 14 amino acids. CDR1 is SEHNR and CDR2 is FQNEAQ in the germline V gene (reference sequence). The CDR3 DNA is TGTGCCAGCAGCTTAAGGGGGGTGGACTATGGCTACACCTTC. Its translation is CASSLRGVDYGYTF.

J is TRBJ2-4 and V is TRBV6-6, with D possibly matching TRBD2 (6 bases). CDR3 length: 15 amino acids. The germline V gene encodes CDR1 MNHNY and CDR2 SVGAGI (reference sequence). Trimming shortened V by 2 bases and J by 11 bases, and 19 bases separated the two germline ends. DNA for the CDR3: TGTGCCAGCAGTTACGGCGGGGCCCAGAGGCTCCTTCAGTACTTC. This gives the protein CASSYGGAQRLLQYF.

The chain recombines TRBV19 with TRBJ1-2; D is unresolved. The germline V gene has CDR1 LNHDA and CDR2 SQIVND (reference sequence). The CDR3 has 13 residues. Trimming removed 10 bases from V and 5 bases from J, with 17 bases in between. The CDR3 sequence is CATRPNPTYGYTF. DNA for the CDR3: TGTGCCACTCGACCCAATCCGACGTATGGCTACACCTTC.

The V gene is TRBV11-1, the J gene TRBJ2-7, with D perhaps matching TRBD2 (6 bases). Germline-derived CDR1 and CDR2 are SGHAT and FQDESV (reference sequence). The CDR3 spans 15 residues. Between the trimmed V and J ends, which lost 4 bases and 4 bases, there was a span of 17 bases. CDR3 sequence: CASSSRGGMFYEQYF. The CDR3 DNA is TGTGCCAGCAGCTCGAGGGGCGGGATGTTTTACGAGCAGTACTTC.

V and J are TRBV4-3 and TRBJ2-1; 7 bases are shared with TRBD2. V shed 8 bases and J 5 bases; nucleotides not matched to a gene: 9. This CDR3 contains 14 residues. Germline V gives CDR1 LGHNA, CDR2 YSLEER. The CDR3 DNA reads as TGCGCCAGCTCTGGAGCGGGGTCTAACAATGAGCAGTTCTTC. This translates into CASSGAGSNNEQFF.

The sample holds a few counts of this clone. This could be a read error, since a much larger clone is one nucleotide away. The V gene is TRBV7-3, the J gene TRBJ1-1; no firm D call. The CDR3 length is 13 residues. Trimming removed 5 bases from V and 4 bases from J, with 11 bases in between. Germline V gene lookup returns CDR1 SGHTA and CDR2 FQGTGA. CDR3 residues: CASSTPYSTEAFF. CDR3 DNA: TGTGCCAGCAGCACGCCCTACAGCACTGAAGCTTTCTTT.

Worth noting for this clone: Only one base separates this from a far larger clonotype, so it likely reflects a read error. Other DNA sequences of this sample code for an identical CDR3. The gene calls are TRBV29-1 and TRBJ1-1; D is unresolved. The CDR3 spans 12 residues. Germline CDR1 and CDR2: SQVTM and ANQGSEA. CDR3 loop: CSVSSGNTEAFF. For the CDR3, the DNA is TGCAGCGTTTCTTCGGGGAACACTGAGGCTTTCTTT.

V is TRBV14 and J is TRBJ1-2; D gene unclear. Germline V lookup: CDR1 SGHDN, CDR2 FVKESK. V was cut by 0 bases and J by 12 bases, with 11 bases left in between. The CDR3 is made up of 12 amino acids. The CDR3 sequence: CASSQDGPTHTF. In nucleotides, the CDR3 is TGTGCCAGCAGCCAAGATGGACCGACGCACACCTTC. Complete variable domain (other parts from reference TRBV14 and TRBJ1-2): EAGVTQFPSHSVIEKGQTVTLRCDPISGHDNLYWYRRVMGKEIKFLLHFVKESKQDESGMPNNRFLAERTGGTYSTLKVQPAELEDSGVYFCASSQDGPTHTFGSGTRLTVV.

The chain couples TRBV5-4 to TRBJ2-7; 7 bases are shared with TRBD1. Unmatched junction bases numbered 6, after V lost 4 bases and J lost 2 bases. This CDR3 is 14 amino acids long. The germline V gene encodes CDR1 SGHNT and CDR2 YYREEE (reference sequence). The CDR3 region is CASSTRDSPYEQYF. The CDR3 coding sequence is TGTGCCAGCAGCACTCGGGACAGCCCCTACGAGCAGTACTTC.

Of note for this clone: Other DNA sequences in the sample encode the same CDR3. The gene calls are TRBV28 and TRBJ2-1; D is possibly TRBD2 (5 bases). The germline gives CDR1 MDHEN, CDR2 SYDVKM. V dropped 6 bases and J dropped 7 bases, with 16 bases sitting between them. This CDR3 spans 14 amino acids. CDR3 DNA sequence: TGTGCCAGCAGCCCAGGCCGGAGAGGGAATGAGCAGTTCTTC. Translated: CASSPGRRGNEQFF. The entire variable domain, with the rest obtained from reference TRBV28 and TRBJ2-1, is as follows: DVKVTQSSRYLVKRTGEKVFLECVQDMDHENMFWYRQDPGLGLRLIYFSYDVKMKEKGDIPEGYSVSREKKERFSLILESASTNQTSMYLCASSPGRRGNEQFFGPGTRLTVL.

This sequence joins TRBV28 and TRBJ1-1, with unresolved D. Trimming took 8 bases from V and 4 from J, leaving 17 bases between them. The germline V gene encodes CDR1 MDHEN and CDR2 SYDVKM. The CDR3 totals 14 residues. CDR3 sequence reads: CASPPGRGFTEAFF. The CDR3 nucleotides are TGTGCCAGCCCACCGGGGAGAGGTTTCACTGAAGCTTTCTTT.

The chain combines TRBV2 with TRBJ1-4; D unresolved. V was shortened by 11 bases and J by 8 bases, with 18 bases between the two germline ends. In germline, CDR1 is SNHLY, CDR2 FYNNEI. CDR3 size: 13 residues. CDR3 DNA: TGTGCCTCCCGGGCAGGCCAAGGGGAAAAACTGTTTTTT. It encodes CASRAGQGEKLFF.

The genes are TRBV19 and TRBJ2-7; TRBD1 matches 7 bases. CDR3 size: 14 residues. After removal of 4 bases from V and 8 bases from J, the junction contained 11 bases not matched to a gene. The germline CDR1 and CDR2 sequences are LNHDA and SQIVND (reference sequence). The CDR3 sequence is CASSTRGTAGKQYF. DNA of the CDR3: TGTGCCAGTAGTACACGAGGGACAGCCGGGAAGCAGTACTTC.

The V gene is TRBV2, the J gene TRBJ2-3; D is possibly TRBD1 or TRBD2 (5 bases each). The V end lost 7 bases, the J end lost 3 bases, and 17 bases lay between the germline ends. The germline V gene encodes CDR1 SNHLY and CDR2 FYNNEI. The CDR3 is made up of 15 amino acids. The CDR3 DNA follows: TGTGCCAGCATCCGTAGGGAATGGGGGACAGATACGCAGTATTTT. Its translation: CASIRREWGTDTQYF.